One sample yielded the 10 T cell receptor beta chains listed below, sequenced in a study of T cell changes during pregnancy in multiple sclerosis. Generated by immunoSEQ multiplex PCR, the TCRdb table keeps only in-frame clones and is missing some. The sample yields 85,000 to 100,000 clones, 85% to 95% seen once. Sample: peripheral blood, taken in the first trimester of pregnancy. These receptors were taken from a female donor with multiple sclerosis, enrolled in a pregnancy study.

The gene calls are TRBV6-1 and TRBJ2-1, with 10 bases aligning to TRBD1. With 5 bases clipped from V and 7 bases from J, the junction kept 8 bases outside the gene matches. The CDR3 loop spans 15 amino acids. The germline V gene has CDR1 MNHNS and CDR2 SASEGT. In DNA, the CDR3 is TGTGCCAGCAGTTCACCCGGGACAGGGGCTAATGAGCAGTTCTTC. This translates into CASSSPGTGANEQFF.

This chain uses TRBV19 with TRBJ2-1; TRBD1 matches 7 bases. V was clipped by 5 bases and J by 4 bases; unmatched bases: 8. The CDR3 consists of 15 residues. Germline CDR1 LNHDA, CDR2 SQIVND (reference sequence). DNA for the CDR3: TGTGCCAGTAGTCCCAGACAGGGAAGGTACAATGAGCAGTTCTTC. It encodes CASSPRQGRYNEQFF.

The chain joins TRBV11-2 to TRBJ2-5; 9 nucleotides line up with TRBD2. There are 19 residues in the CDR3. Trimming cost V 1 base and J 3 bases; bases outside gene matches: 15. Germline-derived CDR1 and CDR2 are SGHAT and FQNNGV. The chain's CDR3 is CASSLGGWLAGENEETQYF. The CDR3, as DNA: TGTGCCAGCAGCTTAGGGGGCTGGTTAGCGGGAGAGAATGAAGAGACCCAGTACTTC.

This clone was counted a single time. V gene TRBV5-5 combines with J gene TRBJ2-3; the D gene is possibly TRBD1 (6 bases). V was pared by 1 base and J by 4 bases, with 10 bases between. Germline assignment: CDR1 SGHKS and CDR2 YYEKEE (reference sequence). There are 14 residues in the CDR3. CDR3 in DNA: TGTGCCAGCAGCTTGAATACAGGGCCAGATACGCAGTATTTT. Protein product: CASSLNTGPDTQYF.

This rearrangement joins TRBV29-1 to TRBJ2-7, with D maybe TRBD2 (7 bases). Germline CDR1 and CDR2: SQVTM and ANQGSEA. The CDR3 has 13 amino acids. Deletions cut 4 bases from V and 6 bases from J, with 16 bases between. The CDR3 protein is CSVVERGEGEQYF. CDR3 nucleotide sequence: TGCAGCGTTGTTGAAAGGGGGGAGGGCGAGCAGTACTTC.

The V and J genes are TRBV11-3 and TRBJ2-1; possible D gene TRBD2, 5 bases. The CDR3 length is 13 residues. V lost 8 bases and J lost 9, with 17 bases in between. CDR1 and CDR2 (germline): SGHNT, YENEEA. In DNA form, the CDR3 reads TGTGCCAGCGGATTCGGGGATTCGGCTGAGCAGTTCTTC. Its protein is CASGFGDSAEQFF.

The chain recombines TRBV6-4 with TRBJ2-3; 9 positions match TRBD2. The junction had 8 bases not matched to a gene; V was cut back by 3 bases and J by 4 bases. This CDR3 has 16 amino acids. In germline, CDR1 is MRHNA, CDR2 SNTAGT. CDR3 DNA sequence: TGTGCCAGCAGTGAGACAGCGGGAGGAGGGTCAGATACGCAGTATTTT. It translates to CASSETAGGGSDTQYF.

The CDR3 bases are TGTGCCAGCAGTTTTGACAACACGCAGTATTTT. Amino acids: CASSFDNTQYF. This sequence joins TRBV27 and TRBJ2-3; unclear D gene. Trimming took off 3 bases at V and 9 bases at J, with 7 bases between the two ends. There are 11 residues in the CDR3. The germline V gene encodes CDR1 MNHEY and CDR2 SMNVEV (reference sequence).

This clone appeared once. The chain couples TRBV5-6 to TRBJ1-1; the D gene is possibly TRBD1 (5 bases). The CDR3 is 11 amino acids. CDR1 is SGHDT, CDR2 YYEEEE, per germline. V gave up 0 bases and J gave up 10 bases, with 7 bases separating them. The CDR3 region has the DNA TGTGCCAGCAGCTTGGGGGGGGGAGCTTTCTTT. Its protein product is CASSLGGGAFF.

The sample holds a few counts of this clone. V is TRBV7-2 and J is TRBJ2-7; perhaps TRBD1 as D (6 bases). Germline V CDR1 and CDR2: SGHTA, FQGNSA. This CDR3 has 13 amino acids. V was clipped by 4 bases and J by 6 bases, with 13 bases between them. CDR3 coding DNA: TGTGCCAGCAGCTCAACCACAGGGCTCGAGCAGTACTTC. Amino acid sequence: CASSSTTGLEQYF.